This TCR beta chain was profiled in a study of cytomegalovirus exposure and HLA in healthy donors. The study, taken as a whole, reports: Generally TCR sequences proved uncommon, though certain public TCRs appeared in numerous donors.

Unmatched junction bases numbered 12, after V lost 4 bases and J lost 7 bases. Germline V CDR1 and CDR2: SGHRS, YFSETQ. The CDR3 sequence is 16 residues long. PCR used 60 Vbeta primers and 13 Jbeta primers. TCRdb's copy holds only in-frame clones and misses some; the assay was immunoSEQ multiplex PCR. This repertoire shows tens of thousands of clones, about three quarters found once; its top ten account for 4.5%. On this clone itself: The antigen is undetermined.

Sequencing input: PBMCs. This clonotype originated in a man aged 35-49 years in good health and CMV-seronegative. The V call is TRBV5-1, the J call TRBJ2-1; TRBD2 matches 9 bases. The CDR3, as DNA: TGCGCCAGCAGCGCAGGACTAGCGCCGGAGACGAATGAGCAGTTCTTC. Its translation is CASSAGLAPETNEQFF.